Listed below are T cell receptor beta chains from one sample, sequenced in a study of blood T cell repertoires in COVID-19. Only in-frame clones appear in the TCRdb table, and some are missing; sequencing was by immunoSEQ multiplex PCR. The sample has 340,000 or so clones, approximately 86% seen once. Sequenced material: PBMCs or T cells enriched from blood (not recorded which). The origin of the receptors is a woman aged 40 to 55 with acute COVID-19. The CDR3 runs from the conserved cysteine through the conserved F or W. Each record gives: J gene, D gene, V gene, clone size, CDR3 protein, CDR3 DNA. The D gene is left open where the match is weak. Expanded clones get a size class; other rows say once, few or many, or leave the size out.

>TRBJ2-1|NA|TRBV7-3|NA
CASSLTSYSLDEQFF
TGTGCCAGCAGCTTGACTAGTTATTCTTTGGATGAGCAGTTCTTC
>TRBJ2-1|TRBD2|TRBV7-9|NA
CASSLDVLAGGLDYNEQFF
TGTGCCAGCAGCTTAGATGTCCTAGCGGGGGGGCTCGATTACAATGAGCAATTCTTC
>TRBJ2-7|NA|TRBV28|NA
CASSLTGTRYEQYF
TGTGCCAGCAGTTTAACGGGAACGCGCTACGAGCAGTACTTC
>TRBJ2-7|TRBD2|TRBV2|NA
CASSDRAGEREQYF
TGTGCCAGCAGTGACAGAGCGGGAGAGCGCGAGCAGTACTTC
>TRBJ2-2|NA|TRBV7-8|once
CASSLARTDSTGELFF
TGTGCCAGCAGCTTAGCGCGGACAGACTCCACCGGGGAGCTGTTTTTT
>TRBJ1-2|TRBD1|TRBV20-1|NA
CRAQGTDYTF
TGCAGGGCCCAAGGGACAGACTACACCTTC
>TRBJ2-4|NA|TRBV14|NA
CASSQERGWGLAKNIQYF
TGTGCCAGCAGCCAAGAAAGAGGGTGGGGACTAGCCAAAAACATTCAGTACTTC
>TRBJ1-5|TRBD1|TRBV7-2|NA
CASSPGAGGYQPQHF
TGTGCCAGCAGCCCCGGAGCAGGGGGCTATCAGCCCCAGCATTTT
>TRBJ1-2|NA|TRBV28|NA
CASSLGLRDYGYTF
TGTGCCAGCAGTTTAGGCCTCCGGGACTATGGCTACACCTTC
>TRBJ2-3|TRBD2|TRBV3-1/TRBV3-2|NA
CASSRKGLAPNTDTQYF
TGTGCCAGCAGCCGGAAAGGACTAGCGCCGAACACAGATACGCAGTATTTT
>TRBJ1-2|TRBD1|TRBV4-2|NA
CASSPGQGSYGYTF
TGTGCCAGCAGCCCTGGACAGGGGAGTTATGGCTACACCTTC
>TRBJ1-3|TRBD1|TRBV5-1|NA
CASSLTGEGNTIYF
TGCGCCAGCAGCTTGACAGGGGAAGGAAACACCATATATTTT
>TRBJ2-2|TRBD1|TRBV7-9|NA
CASTRDRVTGELFF
TGTGCCAGTACACGGGACAGGGTCACCGGGGAGCTGTTTTTT
>TRBJ1-6|NA|TRBV6-5|NA
CASTTRSNSPLHF
TGTGCCAGCACCACTCGAAGCAATTCACCCCTCCACTTT
>TRBJ1-5|NA|TRBV19|NA
CASSIASYQPQHF
TGTGCCAGTAGTATTGCTAGCTATCAGCCCCAGCATTTT
>TRBJ2-7|TRBD2|TRBV5-6|NA
CASSTDSGAGIYEQYF
TGTGCCAGCAGCACCGACTCAGGAGCGGGAATCTACGAGCAGTACTTC
>TRBJ2-7|NA|TRBV7-2|NA
CASSPRSSSAGTSYEQYF
TGTGCCAGCAGCCCCCGTAGTAGTTCGGCGGGGACTTCCTACGAGCAGTACTTC
>TRBJ2-2|TRBD2|TRBV9|NA
CASSVGGSSGELFF
TGTGCCAGCAGCGTAGGCGGGAGCAGCGGGGAGCTGTTTTTT
>TRBJ2-4|TRBD1|TRBV7-2|NA
CASSPIDREPNIQYF
TGTGCCAGCAGCCCTATCGACAGGGAGCCGAACATTCAGTACTTC
>TRBJ2-2|NA|TRBV9|NA
CASNREAFDTGELFF
TGTGCCAGCAACCGCGAAGCGTTCGACACCGGGGAGCTGTTTTTT
>TRBJ2-1|NA|TRBV4-1|NA
CASSPLPEGGGNNEQFF
TGCGCCAGCAGCCCCCTTCCGGAGGGAGGAGGCAACAATGAGCAGTTCTTC
>TRBJ1-5|TRBD1|TRBV6-5|NA
CASSQQGSNQPQHF
TGTGCCAGCAGCCAACAGGGGAGTAATCAGCCCCAGCATTTT
>TRBJ1-2|TRBD1|TRBV10-3|NA
CAISEVDRDYGYTF
TGTGCCATCAGCGAAGTTGACAGGGACTATGGCTACACCTTC
>TRBJ2-6|NA|TRBV19|NA
CASSGGDLGANVLTF
TGTGCCAGTAGTGGAGGGGACCTTGGGGCCAACGTCCTGACTTTC
>TRBJ1-2|TRBD1|TRBV7-2|NA
CASSLVGQGAANYGYTF
TGTGCCAGCAGCTTAGTTGGGCAGGGGGCTGCTAACTATGGCTACACCTTC
>TRBJ1-5|NA|TRBV28|NA
CASRMYSGWPLNQPQHF
TGTGCCAGCAGGATGTACAGTGGGTGGCCTCTTAATCAGCCCCAGCATTTT
>TRBJ2-3|TRBD1|TRBV2|NA
CASPIQGGQDTQYF
TGTGCCAGCCCTATACAGGGGGGCCAGGATACGCAGTATTTT
>TRBJ1-2|NA|TRBV19|once
CASNPTTSPGASRYGYTF
TGTGCCAGTAACCCCACGACAAGTCCAGGGGCTTCGAGGTATGGCTACACCTTC
>TRBJ1-1|NA|TRBV3-1/TRBV3-2|NA
CASSPGEFITEAFF
TGTGCCAGCAGCCCGGGGGAGTTTATCACTGAAGCTTTCTTT
>TRBJ1-2|TRBD1|TRBV4-1|NA
CASSLRTGSNGYTF
TGCGCCAGCAGCCTCCGGACAGGGTCAAATGGCTACACCTTC
>TRBJ1-1|NA|TRBV4-3|NA
CASSQGQQPNTEAFF
TGCGCCAGCAGCCAAGGTCAACAGCCGAACACTGAAGCTTTCTTT
>TRBJ2-1|TRBD2|TRBV5-4|NA
CASSSSASGRAGEQFF
TGTGCCAGCAGCTCCTCGGCTAGCGGGAGGGCCGGTGAGCAGTTCTTC
>TRBJ1-6|NA|TRBV7-3|few
CASSLIPDRGPLHF
TGTGCCAGCAGCTTAATCCCCGACCGGGGGCCCCTCCACTTT
>TRBJ1-5|NA|TRBV4-3|NA
CASSQELGAYQPQHF
TGCGCCAGCAGCCAAGAATTGGGGGCGTATCAGCCCCAGCATTTT
>TRBJ1-3|NA|TRBV27|NA
CASEATNTIYF
TGTGCCAGCGAGGCCACAAACACCATATATTTT
>TRBJ1-1|NA|TRBV5-4|NA
CASSFNRGQMNTEAFF
TGTGCCAGCAGCTTTAATAGGGGCCAAATGAACACTGAAGCTTTCTTT
>TRBJ1-1|NA|TRBV6-5|NA
CASSYSRGRGTRTAFF
TGTGCCAGCAGTTACTCGCGTGGGAGGGGGACGCGGACAGCTTTCTTT
>TRBJ1-1|NA|TRBV3-1/TRBV3-2|NA
CASSSIEGEAFF
TGTGCCAGCAGCTCTATCGAGGGTGAAGCTTTCTTT
>TRBJ1-6|NA|TRBV10-3|NA
CAISESRGGIYNSPLHF
TGTGCCATCAGTGAGTCGCGGGGGGGGATCTATAATTCACCCCTCCACTTT
>TRBJ1-1|NA|TRBV28|once
CASTTGYRGDTEAFF
TGTGCCTCCACCACAGGGTACAGAGGGGACACTGAAGCTTTCTTT
>TRBJ1-1|NA|TRBV15|NA
CATRGSLTNTEAFF
TGTGCCACCAGGGGCTCACTGACGAACACTGAAGCTTTCTTT
>TRBJ1-5|TRBD1|TRBV19|NA
CASSMGDRRNQPQHF
TGTGCCAGTAGTATGGGGGACAGGAGGAATCAGCCCCAGCATTTT
>TRBJ2-1|NA|TRBV18|NA
CASSPPGKVSYNEQFF
TGTGCCAGCTCACCACCGGGCAAGGTCTCCTACAATGAGCAGTTCTTC
>TRBJ1-2|NA|TRBV7-9|NA
CASSLDSQYGYTF
TGTGCCAGCAGCTTGGACAGCCAATATGGCTACACCTTC
>TRBJ1-5|NA|TRBV7-5|few
CARSRTGALNQPQHF
TGTGCCAGAAGCCGGACAGGGGCCCTTAATCAGCCCCAGCATTTT
>TRBJ2-7|TRBD1|TRBV28|NA
CASIGQGPYEQYF
TGTGCCAGCATCGGACAGGGCCCCTACGAGCAGTACTTC
>TRBJ1-1|NA|TRBV7-3|NA
CASSLQGRTEAFF
TGTGCCAGCAGCTTACAGGGCCGCACTGAAGCTTTCTTT
>TRBJ1-2|NA|TRBV5-1|NA
CASSLAGDTYGYTF
TGCGCCAGCAGCTTGGCCGGGGACACCTATGGCTACACCTTC
>TRBJ2-2|NA|TRBV15|NA
CATSRADKYTGELFF
TGTGCCACCAGCAGAGCCGACAAATACACCGGGGAGCTGTTTTTT
>TRBJ1-1|NA|TRBV5-4|NA
CASSLAGGIEAFF
TGTGCCAGCAGCTTGGCAGGCGGGATTGAAGCTTTCTTT
>TRBJ2-3|TRBD1|TRBV28|NA
CASSEMRQGGWPDTQYF
TGTGCCAGCAGTGAGATGCGACAGGGCGGGTGGCCAGATACGCAGTATTTT
>TRBJ2-5|NA|TRBV7-2|NA
CASSLYLRGRQETQYF
TGTGCCAGCAGCTTATACTTGCGGGGGCGTCAGGAGACCCAGTACTTC
>TRBJ2-1|NA|TRBV7-8|NA
CASSLDTGSYNEQFF
TGTGCCAGCAGCTTAGATACAGGCTCCTACAATGAGCAGTTCTTC
>TRBJ1-6|TRBD1|TRBV5-1|NA
CASSLERGHNSPLHF
TGCGCCAGCAGCTTGGAAAGGGGGCACAATTCACCCCTCCACTTT
>TRBJ2-7|NA|TRBV6-4|NA
CASRPDLLYEQYF
TGTGCCAGCAGGCCCGACTTGCTGTACGAGCAGTACTTC
>TRBJ2-3|NA|TRBV6-2/TRBV6-3|NA
CASSYGGARDTQYF
TGTGCCAGCAGTTACGGGGGGGCCCGAGATACGCAGTATTTT
>TRBJ2-7|NA|TRBV6-1|NA
CASSEVGGRGYEQYF
TGTGCCAGCAGTGAGGTAGGAGGCAGGGGCTACGAGCAGTACTTC
>TRBJ2-7|TRBD2|TRBV5-1|NA
CASSLAPTSGSASYEQYF
TGCGCCAGCAGCTTGGCCCCGACTAGCGGGAGTGCATCCTACGAGCAGTACTTC